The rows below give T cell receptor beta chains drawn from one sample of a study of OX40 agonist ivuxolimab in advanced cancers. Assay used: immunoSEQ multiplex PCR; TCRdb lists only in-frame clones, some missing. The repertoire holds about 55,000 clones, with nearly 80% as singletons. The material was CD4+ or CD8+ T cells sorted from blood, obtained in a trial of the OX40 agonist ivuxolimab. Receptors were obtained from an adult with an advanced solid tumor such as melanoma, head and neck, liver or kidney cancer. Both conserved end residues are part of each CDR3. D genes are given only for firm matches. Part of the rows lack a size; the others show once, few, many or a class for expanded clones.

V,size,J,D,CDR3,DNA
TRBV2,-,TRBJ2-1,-,CASGQGRSYNEQFF,TGTGCCAGCGGCCAAGGTCGCTCCTACAATGAGCAGTTCTTC
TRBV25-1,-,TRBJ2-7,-,CASTALYSYEQYF,TGTGCCAGCACTGCTTTATACTCCTACGAGCAGTACTTC
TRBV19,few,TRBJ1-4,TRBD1,CASKQGGKLFF,TGTGCCAGTAAACAGGGGGGAAAACTGTTTTTT
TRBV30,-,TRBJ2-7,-,CAWGSSYEQYF,TGTGCCTGGGGGTCCTCCTACGAGCAGTACTTC
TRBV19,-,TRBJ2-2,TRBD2,CASMGASGRPSNTGELFF,TGTGCCAGTATGGGGGCTAGCGGGAGGCCCTCGAACACCGGGGAGCTGTTTTTT
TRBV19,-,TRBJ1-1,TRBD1,CASSPGTGVLKNTEAFF,TGTGCCAGTAGTCCCGGGACAGGGGTCTTGAAGAACACTGAAGCTTTCTTT
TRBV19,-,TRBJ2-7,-,CASSRALGLLRQYF,TGTGCCAGTAGTAGGGCGCTGGGACTGCTGCGGCAGTACTTC
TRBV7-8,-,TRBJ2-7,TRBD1,CASSLGGTASYEQYF,TGTGCCAGCAGCCTAGGTGGGACAGCCTCCTACGAGCAGTACTTC
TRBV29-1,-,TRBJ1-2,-,CSVAQGANYGYTF,TGCAGCGTCGCTCAGGGAGCTAACTATGGCTACACCTTC
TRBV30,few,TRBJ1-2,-,CAWSAAQTGYTF,TGTGCCTGGAGCGCCGCCCAAACCGGCTACACCTTC